The T cell receptor beta chain under discussion was sequenced for a study of cytotoxic CD8 clonotypes in ibrutinib-treated CLL. Points from the study as a whole: Baseline clonality was higher than in age-matched healthy donors and moved in step with circulating CD8+ T-cell counts. Private clonotypes, not public ones, expanded at ibrutinib response. In sustained-remission versus progressing patients, sampling times differed.

CDR3 size: 13 residues. V gave up 7 bases and J gave up 3 bases, with 9 bases separating them. CDR1 is LNHDA, CDR2 SQIVND, per germline (reference sequence). Targeted sequencing depth ranged from 1 in 200,000 to 1 in 1 million T cells. Libraries were prepared by immunoSEQ multiplex PCR; TCRdb keeps only in-frame clonotypes and omits some of them. The sample lists under 200,000 clones, 81% occurring once. With regard to this clone: Its antigen remains unidentified.

The chain combines TRBV19 with TRBJ2-2; TRBD2 is a possible D gene (6 bases). The sample here was PBMCs, taken after 12 months of ibrutinib treatment. This receptor was obtained from a human donor with chronic lymphocytic leukemia. The DNA for the CDR3 is TGTGCCAGTACCAGGGACTACACCGGGGAGCTGTTTTTT. Protein sequence: CASTRDYTGELFF. The full variable domain, completed using reference TRBV19 and TRBJ2-2, is DGGITQSPKYLFRKEGQNVTLSCEQNLNHDAMYWYRQDPGQGLRLIYYSQIVNDFQKGDIAEGYSVSREKKESFPLTVTSAQKNPTAFYLCASTRDYTGELFFGEGSRLTVL.